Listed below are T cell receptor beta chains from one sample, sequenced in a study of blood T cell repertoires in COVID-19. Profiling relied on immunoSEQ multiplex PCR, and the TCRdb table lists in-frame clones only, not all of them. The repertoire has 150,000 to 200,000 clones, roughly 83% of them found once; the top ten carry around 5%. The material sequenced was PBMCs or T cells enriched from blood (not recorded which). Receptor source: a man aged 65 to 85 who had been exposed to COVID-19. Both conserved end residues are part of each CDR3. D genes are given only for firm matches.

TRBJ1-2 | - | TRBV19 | CASRILDSLNYGYTF
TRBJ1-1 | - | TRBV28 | CASRYPRGSTEAFF
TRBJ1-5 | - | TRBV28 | CASRPGGGNQPQHF
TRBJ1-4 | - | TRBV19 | CASSSTGATNEKLFF
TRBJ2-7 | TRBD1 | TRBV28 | CASTLTGGSSYEQYF
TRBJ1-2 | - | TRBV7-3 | CASSLVGEHGYTF
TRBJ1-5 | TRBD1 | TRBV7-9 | CASSFGQGSTQPQHF
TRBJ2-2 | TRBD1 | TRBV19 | CASSTRDRGTTGELFF
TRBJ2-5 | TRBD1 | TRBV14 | CASSQNRGNRETQYF
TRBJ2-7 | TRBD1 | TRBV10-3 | CAIKDRTGYEQYF
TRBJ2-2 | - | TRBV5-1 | CASSAQARVGTGELFF
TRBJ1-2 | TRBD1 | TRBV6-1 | CASSVAQGVGYTF
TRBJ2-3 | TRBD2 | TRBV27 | CASSSWTSVDTQYF
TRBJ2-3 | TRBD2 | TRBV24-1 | CATSSGGGTDTQYF
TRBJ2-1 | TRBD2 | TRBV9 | CASSVASGGYNEQFF
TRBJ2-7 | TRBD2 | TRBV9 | CASSVEGLAGGPGNEQYF
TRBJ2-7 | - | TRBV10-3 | CAIRPTGTEGYEQYF
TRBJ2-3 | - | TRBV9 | CASSVDGSGTDTQYF
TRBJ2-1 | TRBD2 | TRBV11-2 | CASSGSGGGLDEQFF
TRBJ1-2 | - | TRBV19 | CASRGGGLGYTF
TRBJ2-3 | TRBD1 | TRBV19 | CASSIGGGGTDTQYF
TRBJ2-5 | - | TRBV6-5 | CASRNRGGQETQYF
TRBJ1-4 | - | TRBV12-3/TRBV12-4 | CASSFREKLFF
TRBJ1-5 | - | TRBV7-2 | CASSQRGGDQPQHF
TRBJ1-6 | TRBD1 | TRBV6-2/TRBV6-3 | CASSPSRTGLNSPLHF
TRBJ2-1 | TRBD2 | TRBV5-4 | CASSLALAGLHEQFF
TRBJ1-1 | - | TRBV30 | CAWSVQLGLEAFF
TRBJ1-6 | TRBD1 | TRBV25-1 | CASSFGTGYSPLHF
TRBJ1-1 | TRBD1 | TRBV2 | CASTRGTGNTEAFF
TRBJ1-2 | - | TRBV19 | CASSIGVGNYGYTF
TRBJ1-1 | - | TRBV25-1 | CASSETGLRTEAFF
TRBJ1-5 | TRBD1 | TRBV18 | CASSPAQGALGNQPQHF
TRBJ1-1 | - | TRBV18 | CASSFNSGINTEAFF
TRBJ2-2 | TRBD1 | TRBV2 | CASRGTETGELFF
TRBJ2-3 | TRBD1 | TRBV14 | CASSAHRGSDTQYF
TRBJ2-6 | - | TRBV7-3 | CASSLNSLSGANVLTF